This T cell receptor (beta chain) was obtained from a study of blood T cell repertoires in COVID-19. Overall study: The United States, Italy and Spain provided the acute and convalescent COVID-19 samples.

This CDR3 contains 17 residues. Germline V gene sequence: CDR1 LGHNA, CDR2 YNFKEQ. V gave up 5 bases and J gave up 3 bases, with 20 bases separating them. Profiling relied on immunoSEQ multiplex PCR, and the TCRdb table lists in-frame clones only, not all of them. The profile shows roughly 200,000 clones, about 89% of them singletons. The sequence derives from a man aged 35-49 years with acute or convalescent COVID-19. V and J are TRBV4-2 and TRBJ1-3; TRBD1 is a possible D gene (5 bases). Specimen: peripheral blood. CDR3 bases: TGTGCCAGCAGCTCATTGAGGGGAAGGGGAGGTGGAAACACCATATATTTT. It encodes CASSSLRGRGGGNTIYF.